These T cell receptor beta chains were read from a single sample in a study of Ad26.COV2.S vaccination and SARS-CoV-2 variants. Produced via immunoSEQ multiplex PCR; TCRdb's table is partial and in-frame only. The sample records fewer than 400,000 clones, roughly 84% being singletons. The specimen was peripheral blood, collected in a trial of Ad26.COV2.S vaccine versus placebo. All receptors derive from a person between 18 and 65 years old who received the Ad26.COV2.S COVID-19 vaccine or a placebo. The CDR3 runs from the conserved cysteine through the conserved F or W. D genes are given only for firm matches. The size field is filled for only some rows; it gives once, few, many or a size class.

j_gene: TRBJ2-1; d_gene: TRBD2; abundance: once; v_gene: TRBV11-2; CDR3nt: TGTGCCAGCAGTCCCGGGACTAGCGTATACTTCAATGAGCAGTTCTTC; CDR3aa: CASSPGTSVYFNEQFF
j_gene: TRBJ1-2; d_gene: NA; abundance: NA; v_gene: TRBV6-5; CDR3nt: TGTGCCAGCACCCTATGGGGGAGCGGGGCCTATGGCTACACCTTC; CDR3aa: CASTLWGSGAYGYTF
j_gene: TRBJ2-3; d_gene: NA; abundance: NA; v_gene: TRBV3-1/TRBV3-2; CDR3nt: TGTGCCAGCAGCCAAGGGCTCGGGGCCGGCACAGATACGCAGTATTTT; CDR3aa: CASSQGLGAGTDTQYF
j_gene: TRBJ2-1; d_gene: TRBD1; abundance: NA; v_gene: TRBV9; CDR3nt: TGTGCCAGCAGCGTAGAGGGACAGGGTGGCAATGAGCAGTTCTTC; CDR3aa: CASSVEGQGGNEQFF
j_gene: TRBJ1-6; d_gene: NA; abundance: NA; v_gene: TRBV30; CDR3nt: TGTGCCTGGGAGAGCTCCTATAATTCACCCCTCCACTTT; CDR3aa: CAWESSYNSPLHF
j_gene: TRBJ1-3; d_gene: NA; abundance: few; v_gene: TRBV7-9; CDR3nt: TGTGCCAGCAGCTTAGAAAACACCATATATTTT; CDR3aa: CASSLENTIYF
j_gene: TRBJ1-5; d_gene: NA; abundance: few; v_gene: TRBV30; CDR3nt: TGTGCCTGGAGTGTCCAGACATTAAATCAGCCCCAGCATTTT; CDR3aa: CAWSVQTLNQPQHF
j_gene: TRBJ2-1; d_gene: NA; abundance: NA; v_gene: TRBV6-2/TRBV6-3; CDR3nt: TGTGCCAGCAGTTACTCGGACGCGTCCTACAATGAGCAGTTCTTC; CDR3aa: CASSYSDASYNEQFF
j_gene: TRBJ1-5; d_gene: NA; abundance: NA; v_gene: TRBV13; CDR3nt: TGTGCCAGCAGCGCTCAAGATCAGCCCCAGCATTTT; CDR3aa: CASSAQDQPQHF
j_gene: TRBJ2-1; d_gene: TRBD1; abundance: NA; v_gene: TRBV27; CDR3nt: TGTGCCAGCAGTCCCGGGACAGGGATCTTCAATGAGCAGTTCTTC; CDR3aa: CASSPGTGIFNEQFF
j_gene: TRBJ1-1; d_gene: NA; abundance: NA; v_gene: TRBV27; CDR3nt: TGTGCCAGCAGTTTATCAACGGCGGACACTGAAGCTTTCTTT; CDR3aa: CASSLSTADTEAFF
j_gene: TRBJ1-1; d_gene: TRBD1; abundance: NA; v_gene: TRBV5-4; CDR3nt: TGTGCCAGCAGCCCCCCGTACAGGGGCCTGAACACTGAAGCTTTCTTT; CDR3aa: CASSPPYRGLNTEAFF
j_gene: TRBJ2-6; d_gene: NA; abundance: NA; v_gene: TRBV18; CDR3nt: TGTGCCAGCTCACCCCCAGGGGACTCTGGGGCCAACGTCCTGACTTTC; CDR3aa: CASSPPGDSGANVLTF
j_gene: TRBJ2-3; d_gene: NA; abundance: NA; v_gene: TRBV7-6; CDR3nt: TGTGCCAGCAGCTTAGGCCCAGATACGCAGTATTTT; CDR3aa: CASSLGPDTQYF
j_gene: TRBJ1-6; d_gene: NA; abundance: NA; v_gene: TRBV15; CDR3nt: TGTGCCACCAGCAGCGGACGGCCAAATTCACCCCTCCACTTT; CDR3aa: CATSSGRPNSPLHF
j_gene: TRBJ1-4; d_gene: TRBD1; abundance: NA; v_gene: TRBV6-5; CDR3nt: TGTGCCAGCAGAAACGGACAGGCAGGGGAAAAACTGTTTTTT; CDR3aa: CASRNGQAGEKLFF
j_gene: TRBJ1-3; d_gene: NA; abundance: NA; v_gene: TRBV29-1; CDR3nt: TGCAGCGTTGGAGGGCAGGGGAGTGGAAACACCATATATTTT; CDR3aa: CSVGGQGSGNTIYF
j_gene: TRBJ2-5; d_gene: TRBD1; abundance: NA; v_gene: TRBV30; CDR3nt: TGTGCCTGGAACAGAGGGGGCGCGGGGACCCAGTACTTC; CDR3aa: CAWNRGGAGTQYF
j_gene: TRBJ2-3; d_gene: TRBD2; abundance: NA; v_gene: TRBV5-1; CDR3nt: TGCGCCAGCAGCCAAACTAGCGGGGGTGGGGCAGATACGCAGTATTTT; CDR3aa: CASSQTSGGGADTQYF
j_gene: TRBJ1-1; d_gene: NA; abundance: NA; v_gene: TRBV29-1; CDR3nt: TGCAGCGTCTACAGAGTTGGGATGAACACTGAAGCTTTCTTT; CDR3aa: CSVYRVGMNTEAFF
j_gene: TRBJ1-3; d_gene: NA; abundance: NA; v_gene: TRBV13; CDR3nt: TGTGCCAGCAGCTTCTCCAGGTTTTTAGAGGACTCTGGAAACACCATATATTTT; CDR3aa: CASSFSRFLEDSGNTIYF
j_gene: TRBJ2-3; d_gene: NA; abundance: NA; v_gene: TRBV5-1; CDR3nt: TGCGCCAGCAGCACAAGGGGGGCCGCCGCAGATACGCAGTATTTT; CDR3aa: CASSTRGAAADTQYF
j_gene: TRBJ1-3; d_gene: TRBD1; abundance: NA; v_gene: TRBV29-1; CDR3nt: TGCAGCGCTACCAGGGGGACAGGGGGAAACACCATATATTTT; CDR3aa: CSATRGTGGNTIYF
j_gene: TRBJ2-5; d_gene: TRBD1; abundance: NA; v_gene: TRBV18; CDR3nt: TGTGCCAGCTCCAATCGACAGGGCACCCAAGAGACCCAGTACTTC; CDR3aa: CASSNRQGTQETQYF
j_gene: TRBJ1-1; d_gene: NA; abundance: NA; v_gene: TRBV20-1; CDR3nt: TGCAGTGCTAGCGGGGCCACTGAAGCTTTCTTT; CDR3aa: CSASGATEAFF
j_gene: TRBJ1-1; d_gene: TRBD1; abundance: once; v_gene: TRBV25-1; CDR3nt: TGTGCCAGCAGTGAGGGGGACAGGGGGAAATTAACTGAAGCTTTCTTT; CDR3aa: CASSEGDRGKLTEAFF
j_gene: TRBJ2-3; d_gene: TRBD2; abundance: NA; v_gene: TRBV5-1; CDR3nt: TGCGCCAGCACAGGACTAGCGGGGGGTAGTGCAGATACGCAGTATTTT; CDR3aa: CASTGLAGGSADTQYF
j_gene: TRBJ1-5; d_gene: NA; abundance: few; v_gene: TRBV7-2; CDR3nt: TGTGCCAGCAGCCAATTTGGGGCGGACGGGGTTCAGCCCCAGCATTTT; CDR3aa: CASSQFGADGVQPQHF
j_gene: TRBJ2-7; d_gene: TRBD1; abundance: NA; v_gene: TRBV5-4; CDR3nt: TGTGCCAGCAGGAGGGGACAGGGAGCAACTCACGAGCAGTACTTC; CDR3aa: CASRRGQGATHEQYF
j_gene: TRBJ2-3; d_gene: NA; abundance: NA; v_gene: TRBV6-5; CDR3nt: TGTGCCAGCAGTTCGTCAATGTTTAGCTATACGCAGTATTTT; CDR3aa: CASSSSMFSYTQYF
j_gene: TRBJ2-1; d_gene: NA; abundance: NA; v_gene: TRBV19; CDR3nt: TGTGCCAGTAGTACCCCGGGACTTCGACCTTACAATGAGCAGTTCTTC; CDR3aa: CASSTPGLRPYNEQFF
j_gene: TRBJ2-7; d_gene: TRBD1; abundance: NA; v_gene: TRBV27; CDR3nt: TGTGCCAGCAGTTTGACAGGGGCGGGCTACGAGCAGTACTTC; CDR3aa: CASSLTGAGYEQYF
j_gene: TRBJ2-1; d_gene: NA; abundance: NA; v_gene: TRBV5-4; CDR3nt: TGTGCCAGCAGCTTGGAAGCAGGGACCTACAATGAGCAGTTCTTC; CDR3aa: CASSLEAGTYNEQFF
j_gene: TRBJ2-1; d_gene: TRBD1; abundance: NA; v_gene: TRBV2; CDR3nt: TGTGCCAGCAGTGCTACACCGGGACAGGGGAATGAGCAGTTCTTC; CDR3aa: CASSATPGQGNEQFF
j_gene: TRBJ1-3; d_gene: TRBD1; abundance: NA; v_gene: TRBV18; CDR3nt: TGTGCCAGCTCGGACAGGGGGCCTGGAAACACCATATATTTT; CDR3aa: CASSDRGPGNTIYF
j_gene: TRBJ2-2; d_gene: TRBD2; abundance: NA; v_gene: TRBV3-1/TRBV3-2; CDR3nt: TGTGCCAGCAGCCTAGCGGGTCGCAACACCGGGGAGCTGTTTTTT; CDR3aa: CASSLAGRNTGELFF
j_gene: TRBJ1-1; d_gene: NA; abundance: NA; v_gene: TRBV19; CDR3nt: TGTGCCAGTAGTATAACGTCGCGCACTGAAGCTTTCTTT; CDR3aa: CASSITSRTEAFF
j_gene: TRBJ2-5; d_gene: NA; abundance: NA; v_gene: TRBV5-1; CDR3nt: TGCGCCAGCAGCACGGGGACGCCTCAAGAGACCCAGTACTTC; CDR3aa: CASSTGTPQETQYF
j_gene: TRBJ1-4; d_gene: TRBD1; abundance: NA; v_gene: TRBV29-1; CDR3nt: TGCAGCGCACAGGGGACTAATGAAAAACTGTTTTTT; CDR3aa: CSAQGTNEKLFF
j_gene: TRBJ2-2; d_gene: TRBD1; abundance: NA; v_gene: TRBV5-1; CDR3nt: TGCGCCAGCAGGATTCCGGGACAGGGATACACCGGGGAGCTGTTTTTT; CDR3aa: CASRIPGQGYTGELFF
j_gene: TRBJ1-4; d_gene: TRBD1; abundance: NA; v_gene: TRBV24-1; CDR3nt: TGTGCCACCAGTGGCAACACAGGGGGAGCTAATGAAAAACTGTTTTTT; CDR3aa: CATSGNTGGANEKLFF
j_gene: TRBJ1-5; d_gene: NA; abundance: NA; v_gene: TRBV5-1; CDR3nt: TGCGCCAGCAGCTTGGGGGGCGGCGGAAATAGCAATCAGCCCCAGCATTTT; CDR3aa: CASSLGGGGNSNQPQHF
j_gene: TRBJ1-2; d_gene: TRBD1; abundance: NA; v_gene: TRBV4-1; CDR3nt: TGCGCCAGCAGCCAAGCCGACAGGGGGCTCGGTGGCTACACCTTC; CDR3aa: CASSQADRGLGGYTF
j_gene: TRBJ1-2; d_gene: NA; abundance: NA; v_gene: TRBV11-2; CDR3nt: TGTGCCAGCAGCGGCCGGACAGAACTCTATGGCTACACCTTC; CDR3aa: CASSGRTELYGYTF
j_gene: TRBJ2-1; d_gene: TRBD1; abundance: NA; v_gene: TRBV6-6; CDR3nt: TGTGCCAGCGGGGACAGGCTAGATGAGCAGTTCTTC; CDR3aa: CASGDRLDEQFF
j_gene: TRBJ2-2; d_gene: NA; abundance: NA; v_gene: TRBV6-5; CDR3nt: TGTGCCAGCAAAGAAGGGTGGGGCACCGGGGAGCTGTTTTTT; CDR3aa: CASKEGWGTGELFF
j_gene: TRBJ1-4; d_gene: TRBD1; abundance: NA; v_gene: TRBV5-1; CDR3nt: TGCGCCAGCACCGCAGGGGGGGTCGGGGAAAAACTGTTTTTT; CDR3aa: CASTAGGVGEKLFF
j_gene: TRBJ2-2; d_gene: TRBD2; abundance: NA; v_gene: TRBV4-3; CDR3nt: TGCGCCAGCAGCCCCAGGACTAGCGGGGGGACCGGGGAGCTGTTTTTT; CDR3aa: CASSPRTSGGTGELFF
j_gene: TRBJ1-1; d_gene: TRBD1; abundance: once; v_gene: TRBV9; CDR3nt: TGTGCCAGCAGCGCCACAGGGGGCGAGGGCACTGAAGCTTTCTTT; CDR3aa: CASSATGGEGTEAFF
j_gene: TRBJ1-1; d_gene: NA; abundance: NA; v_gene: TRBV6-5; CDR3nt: TGTGCCAGCAGTCTCTACAGATACACTGAAGCTTTCTTT; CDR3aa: CASSLYRYTEAFF
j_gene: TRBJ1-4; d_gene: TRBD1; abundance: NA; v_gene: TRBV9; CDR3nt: TGTGCCAGCAGCGCGAACAGGGGGGATCTTAATGAAAAACTGTTTTTT; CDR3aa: CASSANRGDLNEKLFF